The clone carrying this TCR beta chain was picked up a small number of times. These data are taken from a study of blood T cells in healthy people across ages. A sample-barcoded 5' primer and a J-beta primer mix were used in a second PCR of about 6 to 11 cycles. Via MiXCR, TCRdb re-called the 5' RACE reads, giving one row per CDR3 protein. The top ten hold 20% to 25% of the sample, which has hundreds of thousands of distinct CDR3 sequences, around 40% seen once. The clonotype comes from a woman aged 55 to 70 in good health. The sequencing input was blood.

CDR3 DNA sequence: TGTGCCAGCAGCCAAGGGCCTCAGAACTATGGCTACACCTTC. Amino acids: CASSQGPQNYGYTF. V and J are TRBV14 and TRBJ1-2; D unresolved. The germline V and J ends were trimmed by 1 base and 2 bases, with 8 bases remaining between them. Germline V lookup: CDR1 SGHDN, CDR2 FVKESK. CDR3 length: 14 amino acids.